The 12 T cell receptor beta chains in this list originate from one sample, sequenced in a study of cytomegalovirus exposure and HLA in healthy donors. Primers included in the PCR were 60 Vbeta and 13 Jbeta primers. Clones were sequenced by immunoSEQ multiplex PCR, and TCRdb holds only the in-frame ones, with some missing. The profile covers about 270,000 clones, with under 80% appearing a single time and approximately 2.1% taken by the ten largest. Sequencing used PBMCs. The receptors stem from a female donor in good health and CMV-seronegative.

Points on this clone: Other DNA sequences in this specimen translate into the identical CDR3. The chain links TRBV7-9 to TRBJ2-7; TRBD1 matches at 7 bases. The CDR3 spans 12 residues. Germline V gives CDR1 SEHNR, CDR2 FQNEAQ (reference sequence). V lost 6 bases, J lost 7 bases, and 6 bases stayed unmatched. The CDR3 DNA follows: TGTGCCAGCAGTCGACAGGGACGTGAGCAGTACTTC. It yields the protein CASSRQGREQYF.

This chain uses TRBV6-5 with TRBJ2-3; possibly TRBD2 for D (6 bases). The CDR3 has 13 amino acids. Trimming took off 5 bases at V and 8 bases at J, with 14 bases between the two ends. Germline loops: CDR1 MNHEY, CDR2 SVGAGI. This chain's CDR3 is CASSLANRATQYF. The CDR3 DNA reads TGTGCCAGCAGTCTAGCGAACCGGGCTACGCAGTATTTT.

This clone came up once. The V and J genes are TRBV25-1 and TRBJ2-3, with 10 nucleotides matching TRBD2. J was trimmed by 0 bases and V by 3 bases; bases with no gene match: 9. There are 18 residues in the CDR3. Germline loops: CDR1 MGHDK, CDR2 SYGVNS. The CDR3 here is CASSEGRGLAASTDTQYF. CDR3 nucleotides: TGTGCCAGCAGTGAGGGACGCGGACTAGCGGCTAGCACAGATACGCAGTATTTT.

The genes are TRBV11-2 and TRBJ1-1; no reliable D call. V lost 2 bases and J lost 0, with 4 bases in between. The CDR3 is 13 amino acids. From germline, CDR1 is SGHAT and CDR2 FQNNGV. The CDR3 DNA follows: TGTGCCAGCAGCTTAAGCCTGAACACTGAAGCTTTCTTT. The encoded protein is CASSLSLNTEAFF.

The chain couples TRBV4-2 to TRBJ2-3, with 8 bases fitting TRBD2. Germline CDR1 LGHNA, CDR2 YNFKEQ. V trimming: 1 base; J trimming: 3 bases; junction bases outside the gene matches: 21. The CDR3 spans 21 residues. The CDR3 protein is CASSQGPRRGVLSGKTDTQYF. CDR3 in DNA: TGTGCCAGCAGCCAAGGTCCCCGACGGGGAGTACTTAGCGGGAAGACAGATACGCAGTATTTT.

The CDR3 is CASSPGRRNTEAFF. The CDR3 DNA reads TGTGCCAGCAGCCCCGGGAGGAGGAACACTGAAGCTTTCTTT. V is TRBV4-2 and J is TRBJ1-1, with D uncertain. Trimming pared 4 bases from V and 1 base from J, leaving 10 bases between. Germline loops: CDR1 LGHNA, CDR2 YNFKEQ. This CDR3 is 14 amino acids long.

The rearrangement links TRBV5-1 to TRBJ2-2, with D possibly matching TRBD2 (6 bases). Germline V CDR1 and CDR2: SGHRS, YFSETQ. The CDR3 consists of 15 residues. Trimming removed 2 bases at V and 1 base at J, with 9 bases between. Here the CDR3 DNA reads TGCGCCAGCAGCTTACGGGGACTGAACACCGGGGAGCTGTTTTTT. It translates to CASSLRGLNTGELFF.

The gene calls are TRBV29-1 and TRBJ1-2, with 9 bases that match TRBD1. Germline CDR1 and CDR2: SQVTM and ANQGSEA. The CDR3 runs to 13 residues. V trimming: 7 bases; J trimming: 4 bases; junction bases outside the gene matches: 7. This chain's CDR3 is CSATPGQGYGYTF. As DNA, the CDR3 is TGCAGCGCTACGCCGGGACAGGGCTATGGCTACACCTTC.

V and J are TRBV11-3 and TRBJ1-1, with TRBD1 matching over 7 bases. This CDR3 comprises 12 residues. Germline CDR1 is SGHNT and CDR2 is YENEEA. The J segment lost 9 bases and the V segment lost 7 bases, leaving 8 bases of the junction unmatched. The CDR3 coding sequence is TGTGCCAGCACCACTCGACAGGGTAAAGCTTTCTTT. The encoded protein is CASTTRQGKAFF.

This chain links TRBV27 with TRBJ2-7; D not resolved. Trimming left V 1 base short and J 3 bases short, with 7 bases between. This CDR3 is built from 13 residues. CDR1 is MNHEY, CDR2 SMNVEV, per germline (reference sequence). The CDR3 nucleotides are TGTGCCAGCAGTTTATTTTCCCACTACGAGCAGTACTTC. Protein sequence: CASSLFSHYEQYF.

The chain joins TRBV5-1 to TRBJ2-2, with a tentative D call TRBD1 (5 bases). The CDR3 loop spans 13 amino acids. Per germline, CDR1 SGHRS and CDR2 YFSETQ. V lost 5 bases, J lost 7 bases, and 12 bases lay in between. DNA for the CDR3: TGCGCCAGCAGGTGGGGCAGCTACGGGGAGCTGTTTTTT. Residues: CASRWGSYGELFF.

This CDR3 reads CASSSPGGADTQYF. For the CDR3, the DNA is TGTGCCAGCAGCTCCCCGGGGGGGGCAGATACGCAGTATTTT. This sequence joins TRBV7-2 and TRBJ2-3; 8 nucleotides match TRBD2. CDR1 and CDR2 from the germline V gene are SGHTA and FQGNSA. J gave up 4 bases and V 4 bases, and 4 bases lay outside the gene matches. The CDR3 consists of 14 residues. The variable domain in full, completed from reference TRBV7-2 and TRBJ2-3, reads GAGVSQSPSNKVTEKGKDVELRCDPISGHTALYWYRQSLGQGLEFLIYFQGNSAPDKSGLPSDRFSAERTGGSVSTLTIQRTQQEDSAVYLCASSSPGGADTQYFGPGTRLTVL.